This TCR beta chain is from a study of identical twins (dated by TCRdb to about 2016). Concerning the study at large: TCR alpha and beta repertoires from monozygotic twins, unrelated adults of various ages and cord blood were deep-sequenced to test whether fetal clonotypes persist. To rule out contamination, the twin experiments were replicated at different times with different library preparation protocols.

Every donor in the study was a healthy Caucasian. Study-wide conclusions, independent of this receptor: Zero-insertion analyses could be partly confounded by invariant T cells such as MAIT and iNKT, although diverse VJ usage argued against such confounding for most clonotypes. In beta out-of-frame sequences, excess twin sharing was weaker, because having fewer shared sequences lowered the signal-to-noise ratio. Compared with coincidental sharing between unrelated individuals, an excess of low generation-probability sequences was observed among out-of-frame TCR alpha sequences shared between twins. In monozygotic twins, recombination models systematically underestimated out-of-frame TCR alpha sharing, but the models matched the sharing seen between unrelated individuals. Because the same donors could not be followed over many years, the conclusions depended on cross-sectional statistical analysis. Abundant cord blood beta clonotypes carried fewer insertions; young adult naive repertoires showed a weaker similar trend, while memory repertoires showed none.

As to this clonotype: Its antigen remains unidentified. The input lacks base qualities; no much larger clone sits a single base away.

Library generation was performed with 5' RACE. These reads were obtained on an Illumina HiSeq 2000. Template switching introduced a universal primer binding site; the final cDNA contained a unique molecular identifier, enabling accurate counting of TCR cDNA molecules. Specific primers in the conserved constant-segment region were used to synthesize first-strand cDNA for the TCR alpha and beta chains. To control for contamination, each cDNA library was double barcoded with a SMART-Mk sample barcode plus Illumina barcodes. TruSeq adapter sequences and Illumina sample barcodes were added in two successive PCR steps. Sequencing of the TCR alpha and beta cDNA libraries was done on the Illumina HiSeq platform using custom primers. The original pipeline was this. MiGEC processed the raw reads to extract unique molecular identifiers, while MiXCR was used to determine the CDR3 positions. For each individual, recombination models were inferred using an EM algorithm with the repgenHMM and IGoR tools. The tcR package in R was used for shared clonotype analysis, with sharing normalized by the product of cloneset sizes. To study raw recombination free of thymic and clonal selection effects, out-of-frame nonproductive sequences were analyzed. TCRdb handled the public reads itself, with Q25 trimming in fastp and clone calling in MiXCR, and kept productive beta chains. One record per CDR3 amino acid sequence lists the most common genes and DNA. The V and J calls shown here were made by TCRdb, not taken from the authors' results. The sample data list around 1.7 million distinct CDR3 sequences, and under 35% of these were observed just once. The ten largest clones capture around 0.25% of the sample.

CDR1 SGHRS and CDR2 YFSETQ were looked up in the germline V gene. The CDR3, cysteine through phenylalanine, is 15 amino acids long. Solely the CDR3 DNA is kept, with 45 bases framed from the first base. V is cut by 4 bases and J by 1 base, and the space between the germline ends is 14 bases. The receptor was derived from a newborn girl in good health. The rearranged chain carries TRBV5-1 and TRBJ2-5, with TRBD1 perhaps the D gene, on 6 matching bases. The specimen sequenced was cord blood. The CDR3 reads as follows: CASSPLGQPQETQYF. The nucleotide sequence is TGCGCCAGCAGCCCTCTCGGACAGCCCCAAGAGACCCAGTACTTC.